What follows describes a single T cell receptor beta chain. This entry belongs to a study of technical replicates of blood from a handful of donors. The CDR3 has 13 residues. The V and J ends lost 3 bases and 5 bases respectively, with 10 bases between them. Germline V lookup: CDR1 LNHDA, CDR2 SQIVND (reference sequence). The assay was immunoSEQ multiplex PCR, and TCRdb's table has in-frame clones only and misses some. The sample has about 85,000 clones, just under 95% seen once. The receptor comes from a human donor in good health. The V gene is TRBV19, the J gene TRBJ2-5; D gene unclear. Input material: T cells isolated from PBMCs. CDR3 sequence reads: CASSINSVETQYF. Here the CDR3 DNA reads TGTGCCAGTAGTATTAACTCCGTCGAGACCCAGTACTTC.